The table lists the clone carrying this T cell receptor beta chain with many counts. This record belongs to a study of T cell repertoires in cytomegalovirus infection. This CDR3 comprises 17 residues. The germline gives CDR1 SGHTA, CDR2 FQGNSA. J gave up 9 bases and V 5 bases, and 15 bases lay outside the gene matches. MiXCR, run by TCRdb on the reads, gives a single entry per CDR3 protein. The sample holds about 240,000 distinct CDR3 sequences, about 12% seen once. The specimen was PBMCs. The TCR sequence derives from a human donor in good health (CMV status not recorded). Some clones in this sample may be carry-over from other donors' samples. J is TRBJ2-1 and V is TRBV7-2; 11 positions agree with TRBD2. The CDR3 protein is CASSLGTTLAGGGEQFF. The CDR3 DNA reads as TGTGCCAGCAGCCTTGGGACAACTCTAGCGGGGGGTGGTGAGCAGTTCTTC.